Listed below are T cell receptor beta chains from one sample, sequenced in a study of cytomegalovirus exposure and HLA in healthy donors. The method was immunoSEQ multiplex PCR; TCRdb's version includes in-frame clones alone and lacks a portion of them. The sample contains 100,000 to 150,000 clones, around 78% of which appear only once. Specimen: PBMCs. Every receptor here comes from a man aged 18 to 30 in good health and CMV-seropositive. CDR3s include the opening cysteine and the closing phenylalanine or tryptophan. D genes are given only for firm matches. Rows may omit the clone size; those that give it use once, few, many or a size class.

TRBD2	TRBJ2-7	TRBV11-1	.	CASRRRAGAYEQYF	TGTGCCAGCAGGCGGAGAGCGGGGGCCTACGAGCAGTACTTC
TRBD1	TRBJ2-2	TRBV7-9	.	CASKPQGANTGELFF	TGTGCCAGCAAACCCCAGGGGGCGAACACCGGGGAGCTGTTTTTT
.	TRBJ1-1	TRBV4-1	.	CASSQDESVGGTEAFF	TGCGCCAGCAGCCAAGACGAGTCGGTGGGGGGCACTGAAGCTTTCTTT
.	TRBJ1-4	TRBV28	.	CASSINEKLFF	TGTGCCAGCAGTATAAATGAAAAACTGTTTTTT
TRBD1	TRBJ1-1	TRBV5-1	.	CASSLAGQGNTEAFF	TGCGCCAGCAGCTTGGCAGGACAGGGGAACACTGAAGCTTTCTTT
TRBD1	TRBJ2-5	TRBV19	few	CASSIVGTGVGSQYF	TGTGCCAGTAGTATAGTGGGGACAGGGGTTGGGTCCCAGTACTTC
.	TRBJ1-1	TRBV11-2	few	CASSLVPGAEAFF	TGTGCCAGCAGCTTAGTGCCAGGGGCTGAAGCTTTCTTT
TRBD1	TRBJ2-5	TRBV19	once	CASSPDRAPETQYF	TGTGCCAGTAGTCCCGACAGGGCACCGGAGACCCAGTACTTC
.	TRBJ1-1	TRBV29-1	many	CSVDHYTEAFF	TGCAGCGTTGACCACTACACTGAAGCTTTCTTT
TRBD2	TRBJ2-2	TRBV7-9	.	CASSPGLLAPTGELFF	TGTGCCAGCAGCCCGGGACTATTGGCACCCACCGGGGAGCTGTTTTTT
.	TRBJ2-7	TRBV2	.	CASRNRVSYEQYF	TGTGCCAGCCGAAATCGAGTCTCCTACGAGCAGTACTTC
.	TRBJ2-7	TRBV6-5	.	CASSYDGGTEAYEQYF	TGTGCCAGCAGTTACGATGGGGGGACGGAAGCATACGAGCAGTACTTC
TRBD1	TRBJ1-2	TRBV9	.	CASSPWTGWYGYTF	TGTGCCAGCAGCCCATGGACAGGGTGGTATGGCTACACCTTC
.	TRBJ1-1	TRBV9	.	CASGGAGNTEAFF	TGTGCCAGCGGGGGGGCAGGGAATACTGAAGCTTTCTTT
TRBD2	TRBJ2-3	TRBV7-2	once	CASTGGLVTDTQYF	TGTGCCAGCACTGGGGGACTAGTCACAGATACGCAGTATTTT
.	TRBJ1-1	TRBV6-1	few	CASSPGNTEAFF	TGTGCCAGCAGCCCAGGGAACACTGAAGCTTTCTTT
TRBD1	TRBJ1-2	TRBV6-5	.	CASSYLRQGYGYTF	TGTGCCAGCAGTTACCTCCGACAGGGCTATGGCTACACCTTC
TRBD1	TRBJ1-2	TRBV5-6	.	CASSYSTGSTF	TGTGCCAGCAGCTACTCGACAGGGTCCACCTTC
TRBD2	TRBJ2-3	TRBV4-2	.	CASSQGRTSGDEDTQYF	TGTGCCAGCAGCCAGGGGCGGACTAGCGGGGATGAAGATACGCAGTATTTT
.	TRBJ1-1	TRBV7-2	.	CASSSQGVGEAFF	TGTGCCAGCAGCTCACAGGGTGTCGGTGAAGCTTTCTTT
TRBD2	TRBJ2-3	TRBV30	.	CAWNGGSLSTDTQYF	TGTGCCTGGAACGGGGGGAGTCTGAGCACAGATACGCAGTATTTT
TRBD1	TRBJ1-2	TRBV4-1	.	CASSQGDRGTSANYGYTF	TGCGCCAGCAGCCAAGGTGACAGGGGTACCTCAGCTAACTATGGCTACACCTTC
TRBD1	TRBJ2-1	TRBV2	.	CASGEGQGSGEQFF	TGTGCCAGCGGGGAGGGACAGGGCAGCGGTGAGCAGTTCTTC
TRBD1	TRBJ2-1	TRBV7-9	.	CASSLAQGVDNEQFF	TGTGCCAGCAGCTTAGCACAGGGGGTTGACAATGAGCAGTTCTTC
.	TRBJ1-4	TRBV25-1	.	CASSDVRTGEKLFF	TGTGCCAGCAGTGACGTACGGACTGGGGAAAAACTGTTTTTT
TRBD1	TRBJ1-2	TRBV5-4	.	CASTGTGGFGGYGYTF	TGTGCCAGCACCGGGACAGGGGGCTTTGGGGGCTATGGCTACACCTTC
.	TRBJ2-7	TRBV28	.	CASNPGQPIPYEQYF	TGTGCCAGCAATCCGGGACAACCTATACCCTACGAGCAGTACTTC
TRBD2	TRBJ2-5	TRBV30	.	CAWSGLGLPTSGDQYF	TGTGCCTGGAGTGGACTGGGACTACCGACATCGGGTGACCAGTACTTC
.	TRBJ1-5	TRBV28	.	CASYGVLTPGSNQPQHF	TGTGCCAGCTACGGAGTACTCACACCCGGGAGCAATCAGCCCCAGCATTTT
.	TRBJ1-1	TRBV5-1	.	CASNLIGGWGTEAFF	TGCGCCAGCAACCTGATTGGGGGCTGGGGCACTGAAGCTTTCTTT
.	TRBJ1-5	TRBV30	.	CAWSVRDNQPQHF	TGTGCCTGGAGTGTACGGGACAATCAGCCCCAGCATTTT
.	TRBJ2-5	TRBV2	.	CASGLGGETQYF	TGTGCCAGCGGACTCGGAGGAGAGACCCAGTACTTC
.	TRBJ1-2	TRBV2	few	CASIGLGADGYTF	TGTGCCAGTATCGGTTTAGGCGCGGATGGCTACACCTTC
TRBD1	TRBJ1-2	TRBV5-6	.	CASSFGGQGANYGYTF	TGTGCCAGCAGCTTCGGAGGCCAGGGGGCGAACTATGGCTACACCTTC
TRBD1	TRBJ2-4	TRBV28	.	CASSLDRGENIQYF	TGTGCCAGCAGTCTTGACAGGGGGGAAAACATTCAGTACTTC
.	TRBJ2-7	TRBV4-1	.	CASSQVGGSYEQYF	TGCGCCAGCAGCCAAGTTGGAGGCTCCTACGAGCAGTACTTC
.	TRBJ2-1	TRBV4-1	.	CASSQGIEQFF	TGCGCCAGCAGCCAGGGCATTGAGCAGTTCTTC
.	TRBJ1-6	TRBV7-2	.	CASSLDSSYNSPLHF	TGTGCCAGCAGCTTAGATAGCTCCTATAATTCACCCCTCCACTTT
.	TRBJ1-6	TRBV6-1	.	CASRGGRINSPLHF	TGTGCCAGCAGGGGGGGACGGATAAATTCACCCCTCCACTTT
TRBD2	TRBJ2-3	TRBV2	.	CASSEARSGVMGDTQYF	TGTGCCAGCAGTGAAGCACGTAGCGGGGTTATGGGAGATACGCAGTATTTT
.	TRBJ1-6	TRBV27	.	CASSWGVPNSPLHF	TGTGCCAGCAGTTGGGGGGTCCCTAATTCACCCCTCCACTTT
.	TRBJ2-7	TRBV27	once	CASATPRGAKPYEQYF	TGTGCCAGCGCGACCCCCCGAGGAGCGAAACCGTACGAGCAGTACTTC